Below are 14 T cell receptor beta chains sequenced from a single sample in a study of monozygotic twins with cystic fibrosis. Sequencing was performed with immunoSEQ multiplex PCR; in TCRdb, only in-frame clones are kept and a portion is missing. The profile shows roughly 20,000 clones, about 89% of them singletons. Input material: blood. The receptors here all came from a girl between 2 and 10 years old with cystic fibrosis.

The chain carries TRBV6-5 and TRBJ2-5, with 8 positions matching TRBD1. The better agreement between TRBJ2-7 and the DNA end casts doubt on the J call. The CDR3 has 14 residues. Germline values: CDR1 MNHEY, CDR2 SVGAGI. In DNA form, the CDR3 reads TGTGCCAGCAGTTACAATACAGGGGGGTACGAGCAGTACTTC. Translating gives CASSYNTGGYEQYF.

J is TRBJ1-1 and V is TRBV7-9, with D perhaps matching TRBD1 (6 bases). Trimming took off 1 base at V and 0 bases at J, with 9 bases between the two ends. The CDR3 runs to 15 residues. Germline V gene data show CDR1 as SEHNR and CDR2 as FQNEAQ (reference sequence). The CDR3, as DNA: TGTGCCAGCAGCTTAGGGACAGTAATGAACACTGAAGCTTTCTTT. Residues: CASSLGTVMNTEAFF. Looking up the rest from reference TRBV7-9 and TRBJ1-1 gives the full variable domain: DTGVSQNPRHKITKRGQNVTFRCDPISEHNRLYWYRQTLGQGPEFLTYFQNEAQLEKSRLLSDRFSAERPKGSFSTLEIQRTEQGDSAMYLCASSLGTVMNTEAFFGQGTRLTVV.

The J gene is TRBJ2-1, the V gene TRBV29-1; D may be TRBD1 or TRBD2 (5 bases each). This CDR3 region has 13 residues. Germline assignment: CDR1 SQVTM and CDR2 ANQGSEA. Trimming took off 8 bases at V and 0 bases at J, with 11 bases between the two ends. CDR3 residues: CSFGTPSYNEQFF. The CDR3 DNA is TGCAGCTTTGGGACCCCCTCCTACAATGAGCAGTTCTTC.

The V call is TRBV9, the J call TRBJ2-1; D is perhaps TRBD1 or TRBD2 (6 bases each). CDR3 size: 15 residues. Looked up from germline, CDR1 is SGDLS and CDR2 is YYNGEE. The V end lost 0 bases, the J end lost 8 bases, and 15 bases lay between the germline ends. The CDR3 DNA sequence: TGTGCCAGCAGCGTAGGGGGGGCGCTAGTCGATGAGCAGTTCTTC. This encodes CASSVGGALVDEQFF.

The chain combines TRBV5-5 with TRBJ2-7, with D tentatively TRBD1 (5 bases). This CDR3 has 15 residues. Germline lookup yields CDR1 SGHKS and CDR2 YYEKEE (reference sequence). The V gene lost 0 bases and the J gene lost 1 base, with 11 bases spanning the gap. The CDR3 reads CASSLAQGGSYEQYF. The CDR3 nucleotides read TGTGCCAGCAGCTTGGCCCAGGGTGGATCCTACGAGCAGTACTTC. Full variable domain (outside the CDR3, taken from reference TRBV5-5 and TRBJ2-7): DAGVTQSPTHLIKTRGQQVTLRCSPISGHKSVSWYQQVLGQGPQFIFQYYEKEERGRGNFPDRFSARQFPNYSSELNVNALLLGDSALYLCASSLAQGGSYEQYFGPGTRLTVT.

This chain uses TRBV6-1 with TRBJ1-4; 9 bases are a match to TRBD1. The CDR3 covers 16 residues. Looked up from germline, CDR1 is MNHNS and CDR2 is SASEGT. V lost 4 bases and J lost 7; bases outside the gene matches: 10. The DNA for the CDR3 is TGTGCCAGCAGTGGGCGTACGGGACAGGGTGCTGAAAAACTGTTTTTT. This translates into CASSGRTGQGAEKLFF.

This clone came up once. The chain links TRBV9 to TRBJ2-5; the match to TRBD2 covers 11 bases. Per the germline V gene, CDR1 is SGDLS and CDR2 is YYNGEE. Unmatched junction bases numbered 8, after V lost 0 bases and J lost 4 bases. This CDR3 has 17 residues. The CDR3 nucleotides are TGTGCCAGCAGCGTAGCGGGAACTAGCGGGAGTGGAGAGACCCAGTACTTC. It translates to CASSVAGTSGSGETQYF.

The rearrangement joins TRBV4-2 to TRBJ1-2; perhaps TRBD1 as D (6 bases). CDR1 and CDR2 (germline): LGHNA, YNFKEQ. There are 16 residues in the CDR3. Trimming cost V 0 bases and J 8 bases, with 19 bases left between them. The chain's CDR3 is CASSQDGGGRADGYTF. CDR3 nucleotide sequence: TGTGCCAGCAGCCAAGATGGGGGCGGCAGGGCGGACGGCTACACCTTC.

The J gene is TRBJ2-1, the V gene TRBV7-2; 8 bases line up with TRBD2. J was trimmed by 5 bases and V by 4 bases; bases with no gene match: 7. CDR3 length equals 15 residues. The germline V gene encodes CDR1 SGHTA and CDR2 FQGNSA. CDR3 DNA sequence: TGTGCCAGCAGCTGGGCTAGCGGGTCCCACAATGAGCAGTTCTTC. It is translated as CASSWASGSHNEQFF.

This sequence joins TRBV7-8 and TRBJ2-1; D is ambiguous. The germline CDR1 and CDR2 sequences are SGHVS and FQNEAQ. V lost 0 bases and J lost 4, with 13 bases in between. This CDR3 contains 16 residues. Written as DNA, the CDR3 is TGTGCCAGCAGCTTAGCGCTTCGCAGCATATACAATGAGCAGTTCTTC. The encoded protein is CASSLALRSIYNEQFF.

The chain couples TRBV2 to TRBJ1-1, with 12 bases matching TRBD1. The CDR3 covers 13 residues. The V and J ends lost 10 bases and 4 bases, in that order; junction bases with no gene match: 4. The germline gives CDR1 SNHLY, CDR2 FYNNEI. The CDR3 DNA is TGTGCCACCCTGGGACAGGGGGCCACTGAAGCTTTCTTT. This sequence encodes CATLGQGATEAFF.

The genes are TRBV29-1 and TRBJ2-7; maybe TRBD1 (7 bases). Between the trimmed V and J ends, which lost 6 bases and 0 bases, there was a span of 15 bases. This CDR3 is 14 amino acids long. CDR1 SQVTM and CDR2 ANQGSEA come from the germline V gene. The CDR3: CSVRDRGTSYEQYF. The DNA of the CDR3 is TGCAGCGTGCGGGACAGAGGTACCTCCTACGAGCAGTACTTC.

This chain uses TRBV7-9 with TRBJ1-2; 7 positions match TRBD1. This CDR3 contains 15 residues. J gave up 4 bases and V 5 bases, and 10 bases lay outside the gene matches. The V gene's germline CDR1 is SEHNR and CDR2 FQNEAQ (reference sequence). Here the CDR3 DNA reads TGTGCCAGCAGCGAGAGGGCGAGGGACAGCTATGGCTACACCTTC. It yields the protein CASSERARDSYGYTF.

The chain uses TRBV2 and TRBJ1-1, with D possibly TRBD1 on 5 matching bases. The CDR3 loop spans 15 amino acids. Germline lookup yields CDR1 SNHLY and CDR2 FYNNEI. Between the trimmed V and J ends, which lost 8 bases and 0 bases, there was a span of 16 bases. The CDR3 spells CASCLAGPMNTEAFF. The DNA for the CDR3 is TGTGCCAGCTGCCTGGCAGGGCCCATGAACACTGAAGCTTTCTTT.